The 13 T cell receptor beta chains below come from one sample, sequenced in a study of regulatory T cells in long-lasting Graves disease. For TCR beta, libraries came from iRepertoire HTBI primers and Arm-PCR of CDR3 regions. TCRdb itself ran the multiplex PCR reads through MiXCR, one entry per CDR3 protein. This table has 250,000 or so distinct CDR3 sequences, 20% to 25% appearing once. Described time point: newly diagnosed GD, antithyroid drugs for less than 3 months. The authors made the TCR library using RNA they extracted from PBMCs. The starting material was peripheral blood mononuclear cells (PBMCs), obtained at new diagnosis, from a patient treated with antithyroid drugs. These receptors were collected from a female donor with Graves disease.

Notes on this clonotype: The DNA is omitted, as the CDR3 cannot be located on it reliably, and the CDR3 follows TCRdb's listing. The gene calls are TRBV2 and TRBJ1-1; the table assigns TRBD1, which was not confirmed against the DNA. CDR1 and CDR2 (germline): SNHLY, FYNNEI. Both ends counted, the CDR3 spans 24 residues. CDR3 amino acids: CASRSGTADHEQYFGPGLYTEAFF.

This chain joins TRBV6-1 and TRBJ2-7; the D is unclear. This CDR3 region has 14 residues. V was shortened by 9 bases and J by 0 bases, with 15 bases between the two germline ends. Germline V gives CDR1 MNHNS, CDR2 SASEGT. The CDR3 sequence: CASSRASPSYEQYF. In DNA form, the CDR3 reads TGTGCCAGTTCCCGGGCCAGCCCCTCCTACGAGCAGTACTTC.

This clonotype was detected only a few times. One end of the junction fails to match germline, which may point to a read error. The chain employs TRBV2 and TRBJ1-1; no clear D gene. Germline V gene data show CDR1 as SNHLY and CDR2 as FYNNEI. The CDR3 has 15 amino acids. CDR3 sequence reads: CASTERLSGSTEAFF. The CDR3, as DNA: TGTGCCAGCACTGAACGGCTGTCGGGGTCCACTGAAGCTTTCTTT.

V and J are TRBV19 and TRBJ2-3; the D is unclear. This CDR3 contains 14 residues. The germline V gene encodes CDR1 LNHDA and CDR2 SQIVND (reference sequence). The V gene lost 7 bases and the J gene lost 2 bases, with 13 bases spanning the gap. CDR3 amino acids: CASKKGSSTDTQYF. The CDR3 DNA sequence: TGTGCCAGTAAAAAAGGCAGCTCCACAGATACGCAGTATTTT.

In its sample, this clonotype was seen a few times. CDR3 amino acids: CASSYGTGGPTGELFF. In DNA, the CDR3 is TGTGCCAGCAGTTACGGGACAGGGGGACCCACCGGGGAGCTGTTTTTT. The chain recombines TRBV3-1 with TRBJ2-2; 11 nucleotides agree with TRBD1. Germline V lookup: CDR1 LGHDT, CDR2 YNNKEL (reference sequence). Unmatched junction bases numbered 7, after V lost 6 bases and J lost 4 bases. The length of the CDR3 is 16 residues.

In its sample, this clonotype was seen many times. The chain uses TRBV5-1 and TRBJ2-5; D is possibly TRBD2 (5 bases). Germline values: CDR1 SGHRS, CDR2 YFSETQ. The CDR3 contains 12 residues. The V end lost 9 bases, the J end lost 3 bases, and 12 bases lay between the germline ends. The CDR3 spells CATDGLKETQYF. In DNA, the CDR3 is TGCGCCACCGACGGACTTAAAGAGACCCAGTACTTC.

This clonotype was recorded at least ten times. This chain joins TRBV11-3 and TRBJ2-5; possible D gene TRBD1, 5 bases. Germline V gene lookup returns CDR1 SGHNT and CDR2 YENEEA. The CDR3 covers 15 residues. V was shortened by 5 bases and J by 1 base, with 14 bases between the two germline ends. The CDR3 here is CASSRGRQTQETQYF. DNA of the CDR3: TGTGCCAGCAGCAGGGGAAGGCAGACCCAAGAGACCCAGTACTTC.

A note on this clonotype: Only one base separates this from a far larger clonotype, so it likely reflects a read error. The rearrangement joins TRBV7-2 to TRBJ2-3; TRBD2 matches 7 bases. The last part of the DNA fits TRBJ2-7 better; the J call may be wrong. In germline, CDR1 is SGHTA, CDR2 FQGNSA. CDR3 length: 16 amino acids. The CDR3 here is CASSLSVSGAPYEQYF. In DNA, the CDR3 is TGTGCCAGCAGCTTATCGGTCAGCGGGGCTCCCTACGAGCAGTACTTC.

This clonotype occurred many times. The rearrangement joins TRBV20-1 to TRBJ2-3; D call uncertain. V was clipped by 2 bases and J by 0 bases, with 12 bases between them. Germline assignment: CDR1 DFQATT and CDR2 SNEGSKA (reference sequence). The CDR3 is made up of 15 amino acids. Here the CDR3 reads CSARRPGRSTDTQYF. The CDR3 bases are TGCAGTGCTAGAAGACCCGGCAGGAGCACAGATACGCAGTATTTT.

This clonotype was seen ten or more times. The rearrangement uses TRBV29-1 and TRBJ2-3; TRBD1 might be the D (6 bases). This CDR3 contains 15 residues. V was cut by 4 bases and J by 4 bases, with 18 bases left in between. Germline CDR1 reads SQVTM; CDR2 reads ANQGSEA. The CDR3: CSVANAQGSPDTQYF. CDR3 in DNA: TGCAGCGTTGCAAACGCACAGGGTAGCCCAGATACGCAGTATTTT.

This clonotype has more than one count but fewer than ten. The chain recombines TRBV19 with TRBJ1-5; 8 nucleotides line up with TRBD1. Germline lookup yields CDR1 LNHDA and CDR2 SQIVND (reference sequence). The CDR3 totals 16 residues. Losses at the gene ends were 5 bases for V and 6 bases for J; bases not matched to a gene: 12. The DNA for the CDR3 is TGTGCCAGTAGTGCCATGACCAGGGGGCCCGGTCAGCCCCAGCATTTT. Translating gives CASSAMTRGPGQPQHF.

This clonotype was seen at least ten times. The rearrangement links TRBV7-2 to TRBJ2-7; no clear D gene. CDR1 SGHTA and CDR2 FQGNSA come from the germline V gene. Trimming stripped 1 base from V and 6 bases from J, with 13 bases between. CDR3 length: 14 residues. The CDR3 is CASSLVPYPSEQYF. CDR3 DNA: TGTGCCAGCAGCTTAGTCCCCTACCCCAGCGAGCAGTACTTC. Combining the CDR3 with reference TRBV7-2 and TRBJ2-7 gives the whole variable domain GAGVSQSPSNKVTEKGKDVELRCDPISGHTALYWYRQSLGQGLEFLIYFQGNSAPDKSGLPSDRFSAERTGGSVSTLTIQRTQQEDSAVYLCASSLVPYPSEQYFGPGTRLTVT.

This clonotype was picked up many times. This chain links TRBV2 with TRBJ1-6; maybe TRBD1 (6 bases). In germline, CDR1 is SNHLY, CDR2 FYNNEI. Between the trimmed V and J ends, which lost 6 bases and 7 bases, there was a span of 13 bases. CDR3 length: 14 residues. This CDR3 is CASRKVGGNSPLHF. Here the CDR3 DNA reads TGTGCCAGCAGGAAGGTAGGGGGGAATTCACCCCTCCACTTT. The full variable domain, rest sourced from reference TRBV2 and TRBJ1-6, is EPEVTQTPSHQVTQMGQEVILRCVPISNHLYFYWYRQILGQKVEFLVSFYNNEISEKSEIFDDQFSVERPDGSNFTLKIRSTKLEDSAMYFCASRKVGGNSPLHFGNGTRLTVT.